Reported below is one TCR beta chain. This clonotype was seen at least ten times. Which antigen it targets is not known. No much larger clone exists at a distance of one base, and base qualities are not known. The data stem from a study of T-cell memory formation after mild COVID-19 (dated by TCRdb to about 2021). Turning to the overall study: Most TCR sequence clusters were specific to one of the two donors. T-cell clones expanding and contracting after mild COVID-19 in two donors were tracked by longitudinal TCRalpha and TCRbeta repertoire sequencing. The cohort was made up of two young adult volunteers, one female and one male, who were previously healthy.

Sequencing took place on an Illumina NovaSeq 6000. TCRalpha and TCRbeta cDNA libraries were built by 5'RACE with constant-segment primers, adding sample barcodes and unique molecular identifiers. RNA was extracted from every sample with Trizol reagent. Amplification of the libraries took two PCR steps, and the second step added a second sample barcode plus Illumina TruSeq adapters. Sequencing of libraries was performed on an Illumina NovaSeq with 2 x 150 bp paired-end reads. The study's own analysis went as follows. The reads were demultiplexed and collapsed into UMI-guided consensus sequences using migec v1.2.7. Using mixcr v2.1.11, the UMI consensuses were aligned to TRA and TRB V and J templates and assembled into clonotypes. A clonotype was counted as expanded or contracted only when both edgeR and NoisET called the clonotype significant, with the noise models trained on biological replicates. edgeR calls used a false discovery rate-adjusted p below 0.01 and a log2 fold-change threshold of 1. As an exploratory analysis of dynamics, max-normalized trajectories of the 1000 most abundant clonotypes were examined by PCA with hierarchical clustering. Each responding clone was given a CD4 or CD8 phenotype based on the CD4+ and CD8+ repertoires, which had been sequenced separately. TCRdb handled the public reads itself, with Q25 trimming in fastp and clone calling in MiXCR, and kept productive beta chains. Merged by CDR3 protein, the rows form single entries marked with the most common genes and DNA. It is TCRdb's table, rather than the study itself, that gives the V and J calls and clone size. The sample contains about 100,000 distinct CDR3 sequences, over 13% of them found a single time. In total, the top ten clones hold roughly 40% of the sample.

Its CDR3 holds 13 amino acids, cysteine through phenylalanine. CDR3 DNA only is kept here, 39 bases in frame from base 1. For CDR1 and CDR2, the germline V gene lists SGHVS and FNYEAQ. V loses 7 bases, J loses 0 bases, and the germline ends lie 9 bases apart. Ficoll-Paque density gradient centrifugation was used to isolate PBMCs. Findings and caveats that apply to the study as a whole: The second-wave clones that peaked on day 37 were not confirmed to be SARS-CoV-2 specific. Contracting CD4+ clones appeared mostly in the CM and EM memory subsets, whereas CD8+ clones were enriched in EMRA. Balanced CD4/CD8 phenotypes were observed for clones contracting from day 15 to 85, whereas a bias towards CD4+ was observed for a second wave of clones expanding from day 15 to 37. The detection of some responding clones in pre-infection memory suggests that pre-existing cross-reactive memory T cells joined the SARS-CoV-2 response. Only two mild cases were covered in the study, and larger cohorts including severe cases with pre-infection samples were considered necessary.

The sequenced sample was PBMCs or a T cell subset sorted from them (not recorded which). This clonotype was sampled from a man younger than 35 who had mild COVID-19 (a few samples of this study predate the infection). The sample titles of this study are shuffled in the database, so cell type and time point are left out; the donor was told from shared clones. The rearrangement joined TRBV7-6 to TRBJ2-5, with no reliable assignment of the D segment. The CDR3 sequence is CASTYSYQETQYF. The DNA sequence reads TGTGCCAGCACATACAGTTACCAAGAGACCCAGTACTTC.